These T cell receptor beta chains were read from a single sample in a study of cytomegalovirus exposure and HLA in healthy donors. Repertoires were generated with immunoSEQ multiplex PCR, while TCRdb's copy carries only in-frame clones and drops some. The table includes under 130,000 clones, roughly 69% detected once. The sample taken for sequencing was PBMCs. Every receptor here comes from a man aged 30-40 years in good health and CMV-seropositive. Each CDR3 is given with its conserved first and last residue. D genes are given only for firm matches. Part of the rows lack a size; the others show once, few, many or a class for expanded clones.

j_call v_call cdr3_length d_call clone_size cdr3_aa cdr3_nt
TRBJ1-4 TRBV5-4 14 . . CASSSTSTNEKLFF TGTGCCAGCAGCTCCACTTCAACTAATGAAAAACTGTTTTTT
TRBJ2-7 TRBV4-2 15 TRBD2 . CASSRAGDVAYEQYF TGTGCCAGCAGCCGCGCGGGGGATGTAGCCTACGAGCAGTACTTC
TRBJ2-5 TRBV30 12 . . CAWSVLQETQYF TGTGCCTGGAGTGTACTCCAAGAGACCCAGTACTTC
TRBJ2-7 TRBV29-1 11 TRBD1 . CSVATGDEQYF TGCAGCGTTGCTACAGGGGACGAGCAGTACTTC
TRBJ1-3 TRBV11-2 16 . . CASSPGDIRSGNTIYF TGTGCCAGCAGCCCCGGGGACATACGCTCTGGAAACACCATATATTTT
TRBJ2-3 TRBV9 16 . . CASSVAAGQLTDTQYF TGTGCCAGCAGCGTAGCGGCGGGGCAACTCACAGATACGCAGTATTTT
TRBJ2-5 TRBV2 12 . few CASSGDLETQYF TGTGCCAGCAGTGGGGACTTAGAGACCCAGTACTTC
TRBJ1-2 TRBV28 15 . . CASRFPRQDIYGYTF TGTGCCAGCAGATTCCCTCGACAGGACATCTATGGCTACACCTTC
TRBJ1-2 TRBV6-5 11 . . CASRGPYGYTF TGTGCCAGCAGGGGCCCCTATGGCTACACCTTC
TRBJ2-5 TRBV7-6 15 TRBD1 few CASSLSGTGGETQYF TGTGCCAGCAGCTTAAGCGGGACAGGGGGAGAGACCCAGTACTTC
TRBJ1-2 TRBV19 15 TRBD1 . CASRDRAAGSYGYTF TGTGCCAGTCGGGACAGGGCCGCCGGTAGCTATGGCTACACCTTC
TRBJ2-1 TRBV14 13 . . CASSQTIYNEQFF TGTGCCAGCAGCCAGACTATCTACAATGAGCAGTTCTTC
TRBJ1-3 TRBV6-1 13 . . CASSEPSVDTIYF TGTGCCAGCAGTGAACCCTCCGTTGACACCATATATTTT
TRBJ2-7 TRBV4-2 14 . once CASSLARGIDEQYF TGTGCCAGCAGCTTGGCTAGGGGCATAGACGAGCAGTACTTC
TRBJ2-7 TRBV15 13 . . CATSRDRQGRQYF TGTGCCACCAGCAGAGATCGGCAGGGGAGGCAGTACTTC
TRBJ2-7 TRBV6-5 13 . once CASKKTGAYEQYF TGTGCCAGCAAGAAGACAGGCGCCTACGAGCAGTACTTC
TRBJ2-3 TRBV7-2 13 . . CASSFNVRDTQYF TGTGCCAGCAGCTTTAATGTGCGGGATACGCAGTATTTT
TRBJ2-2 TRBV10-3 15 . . CAISFSPGNTGELFF TGTGCCATCAGTTTTTCGCCGGGGAACACCGGGGAGCTGTTTTTT
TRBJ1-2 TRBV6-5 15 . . CASSSGTDHSYGYTF TGTGCCAGCAGTTCCGGGACTGATCACTCCTATGGCTACACCTTC
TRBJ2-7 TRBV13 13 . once CASSPAFSYEQYF TGTGCCAGCAGTCCAGCGTTCTCCTACGAGCAGTACTTC
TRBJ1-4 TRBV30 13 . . CAWSGGTNEKLFF TGTGCCTGGTCTGGCGGGACTAATGAAAAACTGTTTTTT
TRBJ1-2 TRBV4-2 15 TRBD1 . CASSPSTGEDYGYTF TGTGCCAGCAGCCCTTCGACAGGGGAGGACTATGGCTACACCTTC
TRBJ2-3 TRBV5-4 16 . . CASSFAGTYSTDTQYF TGTGCCAGCAGCTTCGCGGGGACCTACAGCACAGATACGCAGTATTTT
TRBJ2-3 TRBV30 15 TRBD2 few CGVTGGATSTDTQYF TGTGGCGTAACCGGGGGGGCAACCTCCACAGATACGCAGTATTTT
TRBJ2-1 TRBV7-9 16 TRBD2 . CSSSLALAGVYNEQFF TGTTCCAGCAGCTTAGCTCTAGCGGGGGTCTACAATGAGCAGTTCTTC
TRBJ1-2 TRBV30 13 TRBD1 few CAWTLTGEYGYTF TGTGCCTGGACCCTGACAGGGGAATATGGCTACACCTTC
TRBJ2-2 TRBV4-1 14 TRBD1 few CASSFQGAGGELFF TGCGCCAGCAGCTTTCAGGGGGCTGGCGGGGAGCTGTTTTTT
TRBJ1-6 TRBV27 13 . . CASKGGAGSPLHF TGTGCCAGCAAGGGGGGGGCAGGATCACCCCTCCACTTT
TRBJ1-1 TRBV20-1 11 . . CSARDDRRAFF TGCAGTGCTAGAGATGACAGGAGAGCTTTCTTT
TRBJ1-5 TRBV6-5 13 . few CASSPTGNQPQHF TGTGCCAGCAGTCCGACAGGCAATCAGCCCCAGCATTTT
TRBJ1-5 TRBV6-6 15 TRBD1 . CASSATDRGGQPQHF TGTGCCAGCAGCGCTACCGACAGGGGCGGTCAGCCCCAGCATTTT